This note documents a single T cell receptor beta chain sequence. Which antigen it targets is not known. Per-base quality was not reported, and no clone a single base away is much larger than it. The immunoSEQ Assay, a bias-controlled multiplex PCR, was used to amplify TCRbeta CDR3 regions from genomic DNA. Concerning the study's data processing: The number of nucleated cells in each sample was estimated from the amplification of reference gene primers within the assay. Sequence reads were collapsed and filtered to measure the absolute abundance of every unique TCRbeta CDR3 rearrangement. For each sample, productive Simpson clonality was calculated as the square root of Simpson's diversity index across productive rearrangements. As stored in TCRdb, this immuneACCESS dataset retains in-frame rearrangements with V and J assigned. A fraction of the clones does not appear; measured against another copy, unresolved V genes explain less than half of the discrepancy, and the remainder lacks a known reason. V, J and clone size are taken as reported in that table, and D and trimming were inferred from the DNA itself. Within this sample are about 300,000 clones, with over 80% of them counted one time only. The ten most abundant clones make up 1.5% of the sample.

V was cut back by 2 bases and J by 4 bases, leaving a gap of 11 bases between them. CDR3 length: 14 amino acids, cysteine to phenylalanine. Here the CDR3 DNA is all that survives: 42 bases in frame from base 1. The germline V gene specifies MNHEY as CDR1 and SVGAGI as CDR2. The data stem from a study of blood T cell repertoires in COVID-19 (dated by TCRdb to 2020 to 2021). Regarding the study in general: The collaborator samples originated in the United States, Italy and Spain and spanned the acute and convalescent phases of COVID-19. The prospective study material was composed of cDNA or gDNA derived from T cells, B-cell-depleted T cells, or PBMCs. Subjects who had been exposed to COVID-19, were actively infected with it, or had recovered from it provided the deeply sampled blood TCRbeta repertoires that made up the dataset. The repertoires were released in a freely available public database meant as a resource for research on the immune response to SARS-CoV-2. The samples were drawn from the first 160 participants of the ongoing ImmuneRACE study and from 1,254 subjects provided by 6 global collaborators. A de-identified subject ID, COVID-19 status, age in years and sex were almost always included in the sample metadata. Where available, HLA class I and class II types were taken from metadata supplied by the sample provider and were not determined by assay-based typing.

Samples from volunteer blood donors who had recovered from COVID-19 were contributed by a second Seattle source. Each collaborating institution followed its own protocols to collect whole blood in K2EDTA tubes. Collaborator samples were shipped for TCRbeta analysis as frozen whole blood, isolated PBMCs, or DNA extracted from either sample type. What the research found in general, with its limitations: Clinical and demographic metadata were provided uncurated, with the amount varying by source and participant.

The rearranged chain carries TRBV6-5 and TRBJ1-1, with the identity of the D gene unclear. Source material: peripheral blood. The TCR comes from a woman aged 40 to 50 who had recovered from COVID-19. The sequenced DNA: TGTGCCAGCAGTTACGCGTACCGGGGCACTGAAGCTTTCTTT. Its protein reads: CASSYAYRGTEAFF.